The rows below give T cell receptor beta chains drawn from one sample of a study of CD8 T cells in Susac syndrome. TCRdb re-derived calls from the immunoSEQ multiplex PCR reads in MiXCR, one entry per CDR3 protein. The sample holds more than 200,000 distinct CDR3 sequences; about 93% are singletons and the top ten take around 0.07%. Source material: CD4+ T cells from PBMCs. The source is a human donor with multiple sclerosis. Each CDR3 is given with its conserved first and last residue. The order of the fields is V gene, D gene, J gene, clone size, CDR3 protein, CDR3 DNA. A D gene is named only where the DNA matches it firmly. Not all rows give a size; the values are once, few, many and, for expanded clones, a class.

v_call: TRBV5-8
d_call: -
j_call: TRBJ1-5
clone_size: -
cdr3_aa: CASTHRYSNQPQHF
cdr3_nt: TGTGCCAGCACCCACAGATATAGCAATCAGCCCCAGCATTTT

v_call: TRBV7-2
d_call: -
j_call: TRBJ1-5
clone_size: once
cdr3_aa: CASSLDSSTQHF
cdr3_nt: TGTGCCAGCAGCTTAGACTCTTCGACCCAGCATTTT

v_call: TRBV27
d_call: TRBD2
j_call: TRBJ2-5
clone_size: once
cdr3_aa: CASSPIGLAFQETQYF
cdr3_nt: TGTGCCAGCAGTCCTATCGGACTAGCTTTCCAAGAGACCCAGTACTTC

v_call: TRBV2
d_call: -
j_call: TRBJ2-1
clone_size: -
cdr3_aa: CASSGPTLVNSNEQFF
cdr3_nt: TGTGCCAGCAGTGGTCCCACACTGGTTAACTCGAATGAGCAGTTCTTC

v_call: TRBV6-5
d_call: -
j_call: TRBJ1-3
clone_size: -
cdr3_aa: CASSYGPTIRPGNTIYF
cdr3_nt: TGTGCCAGCAGTTACGGGCCTACCATTCGACCTGGAAACACCATATATTTT

v_call: TRBV7-2
d_call: -
j_call: TRBJ2-7
clone_size: -
cdr3_aa: CASSASGVVGYEQYF
cdr3_nt: TGTGCCAGCAGCGCCTCAGGGGTTGTCGGCTACGAGCAGTACTTC

v_call: TRBV19
d_call: -
j_call: TRBJ1-2
clone_size: -
cdr3_aa: CASSIPYGDNYGYTF
cdr3_nt: TGTGCCAGTAGTATCCCCTACGGGGACAACTATGGCTACACCTTC

v_call: TRBV9
d_call: -
j_call: TRBJ2-7
clone_size: once
cdr3_aa: CASSVEPGLGEQYF
cdr3_nt: TGTGCCAGCAGCGTAGAGCCGGGCCTCGGGGAGCAGTACTTC

v_call: TRBV19
d_call: TRBD1
j_call: TRBJ2-7
clone_size: -
cdr3_aa: CASRRTGINEQYF
cdr3_nt: TGTGCCAGTAGACGGACAGGGATAAACGAGCAGTACTTC

v_call: TRBV19
d_call: TRBD1
j_call: TRBJ2-7
clone_size: -
cdr3_aa: CASSEDRGGTYEQYF
cdr3_nt: TGTGCCAGTAGTGAGGACAGGGGTGGAACCTACGAGCAGTACTTC

v_call: TRBV7-3
d_call: TRBD1
j_call: TRBJ2-2
clone_size: few
cdr3_aa: CASSFGTGTTGELFF
cdr3_nt: TGTGCCAGCAGCTTTGGGACAGGGACCACCGGGGAGCTGTTTTTT

v_call: TRBV13
d_call: TRBD2
j_call: TRBJ2-7
clone_size: -
cdr3_aa: CASSRGGSYEQYF
cdr3_nt: TGTGCCAGCAGTCGCGGGGGTTCCTACGAGCAGTACTTC

v_call: TRBV28
d_call: TRBD2
j_call: TRBJ2-7
clone_size: -
cdr3_aa: CASSSGGVGEQYF
cdr3_nt: TGTGCCAGCAGTTCGGGAGGGGTAGGGGAGCAGTACTTC

v_call: TRBV11-3
d_call: -
j_call: TRBJ2-5
clone_size: -
cdr3_aa: CASRPQGKETQYF
cdr3_nt: TGTGCCAGCAGGCCCCAGGGGAAAGAGACCCAGTACTTC

v_call: TRBV19
d_call: -
j_call: TRBJ1-2
clone_size: -
cdr3_aa: CASAHGRAGYTF
cdr3_nt: TGTGCCAGCGCACATGGGCGGGCTGGCTACACCTTC

v_call: TRBV15
d_call: -
j_call: TRBJ1-3
clone_size: once
cdr3_aa: CATSRDSSSGNTIYF
cdr3_nt: TGTGCCACCAGCAGAGATTCGAGCTCTGGAAACACCATATATTTT

v_call: TRBV5-4
d_call: TRBD1
j_call: TRBJ2-2
clone_size: -
cdr3_aa: CASSHRDRDTGELFF
cdr3_nt: TGTGCCAGCAGCCACCGGGACAGAGACACCGGGGAGCTGTTTTTT

v_call: TRBV7-8
d_call: -
j_call: TRBJ2-2
clone_size: -
cdr3_aa: CASIYGQSNTGELFF
cdr3_nt: TGTGCCAGCATATACGGACAGTCGAACACCGGGGAGCTGTTTTTT

v_call: TRBV29-1
d_call: -
j_call: TRBJ2-2
clone_size: -
cdr3_aa: CSVRTAGVDTGELFF
cdr3_nt: TGCAGCGTCAGGACGGCCGGGGTCGACACCGGGGAGCTGTTTTTT

v_call: TRBV7-9
d_call: -
j_call: TRBJ1-5
clone_size: few
cdr3_aa: CASSLAGGRPQHF
cdr3_nt: TGTGCCAGCAGCTTGGCCGGGGGAAGGCCCCAGCATTTT

v_call: TRBV9
d_call: -
j_call: TRBJ1-1
clone_size: -
cdr3_aa: CASSALWQTHDTEAFF
cdr3_nt: TGTGCCAGCAGCGCTTTATGGCAGACCCACGACACTGAAGCTTTCTTT

v_call: TRBV7-9
d_call: -
j_call: TRBJ2-1
clone_size: -
cdr3_aa: CASRRRTVNEQFF
cdr3_nt: TGTGCCAGCAGGCGTCGGACAGTCAATGAGCAGTTCTTC

v_call: TRBV20-1
d_call: -
j_call: TRBJ1-2
clone_size: -
cdr3_aa: CSARQGAGGVYTF
cdr3_nt: TGCAGTGCTAGACAAGGGGCTGGGGGGGTCTACACCTTC

v_call: TRBV20-1
d_call: -
j_call: TRBJ2-2
clone_size: once
cdr3_aa: CSARAPGPNGELFF
cdr3_nt: TGCAGTGCACGAGCCCCAGGGCCGAACGGGGAGCTGTTTTTT

v_call: TRBV5-4
d_call: -
j_call: TRBJ2-1
clone_size: -
cdr3_aa: CASSGRDHNRLEQFF
cdr3_nt: TGTGCCAGCAGCGGCCGGGACCACAACCGGCTAGAGCAGTTCTTC

v_call: TRBV30
d_call: -
j_call: TRBJ1-3
clone_size: -
cdr3_aa: CAWRRPGRSGGNTIYF
cdr3_nt: TGTGCCTGGAGGCGCCCGGGACGTTCGGGTGGAAACACCATATATTTT

v_call: TRBV7-9
d_call: -
j_call: TRBJ1-1
clone_size: few
cdr3_aa: CASSLQMNTEAFF
cdr3_nt: TGTGCTAGCAGCCTACAGATGAACACTGAAGCTTTCTTT

v_call: TRBV6-1
d_call: -
j_call: TRBJ1-6
clone_size: -
cdr3_aa: CASSAPRQNYNSPLHF
cdr3_nt: TGTGCCAGCAGTGCCCCCAGACAGAACTATAATTCACCCCTCCACTTT

v_call: TRBV20-1
d_call: TRBD2
j_call: TRBJ2-5
clone_size: -
cdr3_aa: CSARSGGGRETQYF
cdr3_nt: TGCAGTGCTAGGTCGGGCGGGGGAAGAGAGACCCAGTACTTC

v_call: TRBV20-1
d_call: -
j_call: TRBJ2-3
clone_size: -
cdr3_aa: CSASPSTDTQYF
cdr3_nt: TGCAGTGCTAGTCCTAGCACAGATACGCAGTATTTT

v_call: TRBV7-3
d_call: TRBD2
j_call: TRBJ2-5
clone_size: once
cdr3_aa: CASSRSREVRETQYF
cdr3_nt: TGTGCCAGTTCCCGGTCCCGGGAGGTTAGGGAGACCCAGTACTTC

v_call: TRBV18
d_call: -
j_call: TRBJ2-6
clone_size: -
cdr3_aa: CASSPPGAPGANVLTF
cdr3_nt: TGTGCCAGCTCACCACCGGGAGCTCCTGGGGCCAACGTCCTGACTTTC

v_call: TRBV7-9
d_call: -
j_call: TRBJ2-5
clone_size: -
cdr3_aa: CASSLGGAPQETQYF
cdr3_nt: TGTGCCAGCAGCTTAGGAGGGGCCCCCCAAGAGACCCAGTACTTC

v_call: TRBV9
d_call: -
j_call: TRBJ2-1
clone_size: -
cdr3_aa: CASSPFPKADNEQFF
cdr3_nt: TGTGCCAGCAGCCCATTCCCAAAGGCGGACAATGAGCAGTTCTTC

v_call: TRBV19
d_call: -
j_call: TRBJ1-1
clone_size: -
cdr3_aa: CASSIARADSPLTEAFF
cdr3_nt: TGTGCCAGTAGTATAGCCCGAGCCGACAGCCCTTTGACTGAAGCTTTCTTT

v_call: TRBV20-1
d_call: -
j_call: TRBJ1-5
clone_size: -
cdr3_aa: CSARVPGPVNQPQHF
cdr3_nt: TGCAGTGCTAGGGTACCGGGGCCCGTCAATCAGCCCCAGCATTTT

v_call: TRBV19
d_call: -
j_call: TRBJ1-1
clone_size: -
cdr3_aa: CASSRGQNTEVFF
cdr3_nt: TGTGCCAGTAGCAGGGGCCAGAACACTGAAGTTTTCTTT

v_call: TRBV12-3/TRBV12-4
d_call: TRBD1
j_call: TRBJ2-7
clone_size: -
cdr3_aa: CASSLPPRTGGSYEQYF
cdr3_nt: TGTGCCAGCAGTTTGCCCCCTCGGACAGGGGGCTCTTACGAGCAGTACTTC

v_call: TRBV7-2
d_call: TRBD2
j_call: TRBJ2-3
clone_size: -
cdr3_aa: CASSLDVSGRTDTQYF
cdr3_nt: TGTGCCAGCAGCTTAGACGTTAGCGGGAGAACAGATACGCAGTATTTT

v_call: TRBV5-1
d_call: TRBD1
j_call: TRBJ2-3
clone_size: -
cdr3_aa: CASSPGTGPGTDTQYF
cdr3_nt: TGCGCCAGCAGCCCCGGGACAGGGCCGGGCACAGATACGCAGTATTTT